This entry features one TCR beta chain sequence. The V gene lost 4 bases and the J gene lost 2 bases, with 13 bases spanning the gap. Per the germline V gene, CDR1 is SGDLS and CDR2 is YYNGEE. CDR3 length: 14 residues. As processed by the authors: Estimation of nucleated cell counts was performed using reference gene primer amplification. The table came from immunoSEQ multiplex PCR; TCRdb's copy has only in-frame clones and leaves some out. V, J and clone size are those of that table, while D and trimming were read from the DNA. The sample contains 110,000 to 150,000 clones, around 86% of which appear only once. This specimen comes from a study of blood T cell repertoires in COVID-19. Across the whole study: Spain, Italy and the United States supplied samples that represented acute and convalescent COVID-19. T cells, B-cell-depleted T cells, or PBMCs provided the cDNA or gDNA that served as material.

The material sequenced was peripheral blood. This receptor was identified in a human donor in a cohort sampled during active COVID-19. V usage is TRBV9 and J usage is TRBJ2-7; D may be TRBD1 (6 bases). The CDR3 region is CASSPHRVTYEQYF. The CDR3 nucleotides are TGTGCCAGCAGCCCTCACAGGGTTACCTACGAGCAGTACTTC.